This T cell receptor beta chain comes out of a study of regulatory and conventional T cells in RAG deficiency. V gave up 10 bases and J gave up 7 bases, with 13 bases separating them. The V gene's germline CDR1 is MNHNS and CDR2 SASEGT. The CDR3 extends over 11 amino acids. Regulatory T cells were sorted from blood as CD4+ CD25-high CD127-low cells. TCRdb's copy holds only in-frame clones and misses some; the assay was immunoSEQ multiplex PCR. The table lists fewer than 20,000 clones, roughly 87% of them singletons. These data are also associated with another study on regulatory T cells. From that paper: Primers: 52 TRBV forward and 13 TRBJ reverse. In patients, unique TRB V-J pairs were restricted and V/J usage skewed, especially in Tregs.

The sequencing input was Tregs sorted from blood. The clonotype originates from a human donor in good health. V and J are TRBV6-1 and TRBJ1-2; weak D call: TRBD1 (6 bases). This CDR3 is CATLTGTGYTF. The CDR3 coding sequence is TGTGCCACCCTAACAGGGACTGGCTACACCTTC.